This TCR beta chain was captured in a study of beta chain features in type 1 diabetes. General study points: Across patients, naive, central memory and Treg TCRB repertoires exhibited apparently greater similarity than was observed across healthy donors.

In this sample, this clone turned up a few times. Antigen specificity is unknown. The CDR3 sequence is 14 residues long. Germline CDR1 is SQVTM and CDR2 is ANQGSEA. V was cut by 7 bases and J by 2 bases, with 17 bases left in between. The sequenced template was cDNA made from the entire isolated RNA. Only in-frame clones appear in the TCRdb table, and some are missing; sequencing was by immunoSEQ multiplex PCR. The table includes roughly 380,000 clones, around 20% detected once. This chain connects TRBV29-1 to TRBJ2-5; a weak D match, TRBD2 (6 bases). This sequence originates from a woman aged 18-29 years in good health. Sequencing was performed on naive CD4+ T cells from blood. CDR3 region: CSGGDGALQETQYF. The CDR3 region has the DNA TGCAGCGGCGGGGATGGGGCCCTACAAGAGACCCAGTACTTC.